One and the same sample provided the 27 T cell receptor beta chains below, sequenced in a study of blood T cell repertoires in COVID-19. Sequencing used immunoSEQ multiplex PCR; TCRdb keeps in-frame clones, though not all of them. The sample includes roughly 310,000 clones, almost 90% seen only once; the top ten take 2.5% to 3%. The sample was peripheral blood. The receptors were sampled from a woman aged 25 to 39 with COVID-19, enrolled during active disease.

This rearrangement joins TRBV19 to TRBJ2-3; 14 nucleotides match TRBD2. The CDR3 contains 16 residues. The germline V gene encodes CDR1 LNHDA and CDR2 SQIVND (reference sequence). V gave up 6 bases and J gave up 0 bases; unmatched junction bases: 2. CDR3 loop: CASRGTSGSSTDTQYF. For the CDR3, the DNA is TGTGCCAGTAGGGGGACTAGCGGGAGCAGCACAGATACGCAGTATTTT.

V gene TRBV6-5 combines with J gene TRBJ2-7; possibly TRBD1 for D (5 bases). Germline-derived CDR1 and CDR2 are MNHEY and SVGAGI. Trimming removed 2 bases from V and 0 bases from J, with 5 bases in between. The CDR3 length is 13 residues. CDR3 region: CASSYDSSYEQYF. DNA of the CDR3: TGTGCCAGCAGTTACGACAGCTCCTACGAGCAGTACTTC.

The chain has TRBV5-4 and TRBJ2-7; 9 positions agree with TRBD1. This CDR3 has 16 residues. Trimming took 1 base from V and 4 from J; bases not matched to a gene: 9. Germline values: CDR1 SGHNT, CDR2 YYREEE (reference sequence). CDR3 DNA: TGTGCCAGCAGCTTGACACCGGGACAGGGTGGATACGAGCAGTACTTC. It yields the protein CASSLTPGQGGYEQYF.

The CDR3 here is CASSSKDRGNEQFF. The DNA of the CDR3 is TGTGCCAGCAGCTCCAAAGACAGGGGGAATGAGCAGTTCTTC. The gene calls are TRBV11-3 and TRBJ2-1, with TRBD1 matching over 9 bases. Germline V gene sequence: CDR1 SGHNT, CDR2 YENEEA. V lost 4 bases, J lost 7 bases, and 5 bases stayed unmatched. The CDR3 loop spans 14 amino acids.

This clone appeared once. This chain joins TRBV10-3 and TRBJ2-3; 7 bases fit TRBD2. The CDR3 is made up of 15 amino acids. V trimming: 5 bases; J trimming: 4 bases; junction bases outside the gene matches: 9. The germline gives CDR1 ENHRY, CDR2 SYGVKD. The CDR3 loop reads CAISYGLGVADTQYF. DNA of the CDR3: TGTGCCATCAGTTATGGACTAGGGGTCGCAGATACGCAGTATTTT.

This rearrangement joins TRBV5-4 to TRBJ2-7, with TRBD2 identical over 11 bases. The CDR3 is 15 amino acids. Germline CDR1 is SGHNT and CDR2 is YYREEE (reference sequence). Trimming cost V 4 bases and J 3 bases; bases outside gene matches: 6. CDR3 residues: CASSPFTSGSYEQYF. CDR3 DNA: TGTGCCAGCAGCCCGTTCACTAGCGGGAGCTACGAGCAGTACTTC. The full variable domain, rest sourced from reference TRBV5-4 and TRBJ2-7, is ETGVTQSPTHLIKTRGQQVTLRCSSQSGHNTVSWYQQALGQGPQFIFQYYREEENGRGNFPPRFSGLQFPNYSSELNVNALELDDSALYLCASSPFTSGSYEQYFGPGTRLTVT.

The chain links TRBV7-8 to TRBJ2-3; tentative D call: TRBD2 (6 bases). This CDR3 contains 16 residues. V lost 3 bases to trimming and J lost 1 base, with 14 bases between them. Germline-derived CDR1 and CDR2 are SGHVS and FQNEAQ. DNA of the CDR3: TGTGCCAGCAGCTTGGATTTAGCGGAGGGCACAGATACGCAGTATTTT. Its translation: CASSLDLAEGTDTQYF.

This chain uses TRBV28 with TRBJ2-2; D ambiguous. V lost 5 bases, J lost 6 bases, and 13 bases lay in between. Germline CDR1 and CDR2: MDHEN and SYDVKM. The CDR3 extends over 14 amino acids. The CDR3 is CASSPYFPAGELFF. The CDR3 coding sequence is TGTGCCAGCAGTCCCTATTTTCCTGCCGGGGAGCTGTTTTTT.

This chain uses TRBV7-9 with TRBJ2-5, with 10 bases lining up with TRBD2. This CDR3 region has 16 residues. Germline CDR1 reads SEHNR; CDR2 reads FQNEAQ (reference sequence). With V trimmed by 5 bases and J by 0 bases, 6 bases remained unmatched. The CDR3 here is CASSPLAGEYQETQYF. In DNA form, the CDR3 reads TGTGCCAGCAGCCCCCTAGCGGGAGAGTACCAAGAGACCCAGTACTTC. Using reference TRBV7-9 and TRBJ2-5 for the parts outside the CDR3, the full variable domain is DTGVSQNPRHKITKRGQNVTFRCDPISEHNRLYWYRQTLGQGPEFLTYFQNEAQLEKSRLLSDRFSAERPKGSFSTLEIQRTEQGDSAMYLCASSPLAGEYQETQYFGPGTRLLVL.

The chain recombines TRBV19 with TRBJ1-1; D is possibly TRBD1 (5 bases). V gave up 3 bases and J gave up 11 bases, with 13 bases separating them. This CDR3 region has 12 residues. Looked up from germline, CDR1 is LNHDA and CDR2 is SQIVND (reference sequence). The CDR3 DNA reads TGTGCCAGTAGTATGTCGGGGGAAACGGCTTTCTTT. This sequence encodes CASSMSGETAFF.

The chain joins TRBV29-1 to TRBJ1-2, with 7 bases identical to TRBD1. Losses at the gene ends were 6 bases for V and 7 bases for J; bases not matched to a gene: 14. CDR3 length equals 14 residues. Germline CDR1 is SQVTM and CDR2 is ANQGSEA. CDR3: CSVVGRPQGGGYTF. The CDR3 DNA reads TGCAGCGTGGTTGGCCGGCCGCAGGGGGGTGGCTACACCTTC.

The chain recombines TRBV3-1 (or the pseudogene TRBV3-2) with TRBJ1-3, with no clear D. Looked up from germline, CDR1 is LGHDT and CDR2 is YNNKEL (reference sequence). With 4 bases removed from V and 4 bases from J, the gap between germline ends came to 20 bases. This CDR3 is 17 amino acids long. This chain's CDR3 is CASSLMYAGISGNTIYF. CDR3 sequence (DNA): TGTGCCAGCAGCCTTATGTATGCAGGTATCTCCGGAAACACCATATATTTT.

The genes are TRBV19 and TRBJ2-7, with 7 bases identical to TRBD1. Germline V gives CDR1 LNHDA, CDR2 SQIVND (reference sequence). The ends lost 1 base at V and 0 bases at J; junction bases unmatched: 6. The CDR3 consists of 16 residues. The CDR3 coding sequence is TGTGCCAGTAGTATAGGGGGACAGACACTCTCCTACGAGCAGTACTTC. Its translation is CASSIGGQTLSYEQYF.

The rearrangement joins TRBV6-5 to TRBJ2-2; D may be TRBD2 (6 bases). The CDR3 is 13 amino acids. Germline CDR1 is MNHEY and CDR2 is SVGAGI. Trimming removed 7 bases from V and 6 bases from J, with 12 bases in between. Here the CDR3 DNA reads TGTGCCAGCATTGGGTTAGCGGCCGGGGAGCTGTTTTTT. Protein sequence: CASIGLAAGELFF.

The V gene is TRBV7-6, the J gene TRBJ1-5; TRBD1 is a possible D gene (6 bases). V was trimmed by 1 base and J by 4 bases, leaving 8 bases between them. Germline assignment: CDR1 SGHVS and CDR2 FNYEAQ. The CDR3 totals 14 residues. CDR3 nucleotides: TGTGCCAGCAGCTTAGTAGGGGGTAATCAGCCCCAGCATTTT. It encodes CASSLVGGNQPQHF.

This rearrangement joins TRBV5-1 to TRBJ2-1; 13 bases fit TRBD2. CDR3 size: 16 residues. V gave up 0 bases and J gave up 8 bases; unmatched junction bases: 5. Germline V lookup: CDR1 SGHRS, CDR2 YFSETQ. CDR3 loop: CASSLEGLAGVHEQFF. The CDR3 region has the DNA TGCGCCAGCAGCTTGGAAGGACTAGCGGGAGTCCATGAGCAGTTCTTC. Looking up the rest from reference TRBV5-1 and TRBJ2-1 gives the full variable domain: KAGVTQTPRYLIKTRGQQVTLSCSPISGHRSVSWYQQTPGQGLQFLFEYFSETQRNKGNFPGRFSGRQFSNSRSEMNVSTLELGDSALYLCASSLEGLAGVHEQFFGPGTRLTVL.

The V and J genes are TRBV28 and TRBJ2-1, with D unresolved. The CDR3 loop spans 14 amino acids. Germline V gene lookup returns CDR1 MDHEN and CDR2 SYDVKM. Trimming shortened V by 2 bases and J by 3 bases, and 8 bases separated the two germline ends. This CDR3 reads CASSLRANYNEQFF. The CDR3 nucleotides read TGTGCCAGCAGTTTAAGAGCTAACTACAATGAGCAGTTCTTC.

This sequence joins TRBV6-1 and TRBJ1-2; TRBD1 matches 10 bases. V gave up 0 bases and J gave up 7 bases; unmatched junction bases: 8. The CDR3 runs 16 residues. Germline CDR1 reads MNHNS; CDR2 reads SASEGT. This CDR3 reads CASSEARQGALGGYTF. The CDR3 nucleotides read TGTGCCAGCAGTGAAGCGCGACAGGGGGCTTTGGGTGGCTACACCTTC.

The chain joins TRBV12-3 or TRBV12-4 to TRBJ2-1; D gene unclear. Trimming removed 5 bases at V and 11 bases at J, with 10 bases between. This CDR3 has 11 residues. CDR3 nucleotide sequence: TGTGCCAGCAGTGACGACTTACAGCAGTTCTTC. Protein: CASSDDLQQFF.

The chain combines TRBV30 with TRBJ1-1; 7 positions match TRBD1. There are 16 residues in the CDR3. Germline assignment: CDR1 GTSNPN and CDR2 SVGIG (reference sequence). V was clipped by 0 bases and J by 0 bases; unmatched bases: 7. Here the CDR3 DNA reads TGTGCCTGGAGTGTACGGGGGACAGTACTGAACACTGAAGCTTTCTTT. Its protein product is CAWSVRGTVLNTEAFF. Full variable domain (remainder filled in from reference TRBV30 and TRBJ1-1): SQTIHQWPATLVQPVGSPLSLECTVEGTSNPNLYWYRQAAGRGLQLLFYSVGIGQISSEVPQNLSASRPQDRQFILSSKKLLLSDSGFYLCAWSVRGTVLNTEAFFGQGTRLTVV.

V is TRBV5-1 and J is TRBJ2-3, with 10 bases lining up with TRBD1. In germline, CDR1 is SGHRS, CDR2 YFSETQ. The CDR3 loop spans 16 amino acids. Unmatched junction bases numbered 4, after V lost 1 base and J lost 2 bases. The CDR3 protein is CASSLRGQGSTDTQYF. The CDR3 DNA sequence: TGCGCCAGCAGCTTGAGGGGACAGGGGTCCACAGATACGCAGTATTTT.

This clone was counted between two and nine times. The V gene is TRBV5-1, the J gene TRBJ2-3; TRBD1 matches at 7 bases. This CDR3 region has 16 residues. The J segment lost 5 bases and the V segment lost 3 bases, leaving 12 bases of the junction unmatched. Germline CDR1 SGHRS, CDR2 YFSETQ. Written as DNA, the CDR3 is TGCGCCAGCAGCTCGGCCCTGTCAGGGGGTGGAGATACGCAGTATTTT. It is translated as CASSSALSGGGDTQYF.

The genes are TRBV5-1 and TRBJ2-1; 10 bases match TRBD1. CDR1 is SGHRS and CDR2 is YFSETQ in the germline V gene. Trimming at V came to 3 bases and at J to 10 bases, leaving 10 bases not matched to a gene. The CDR3 is 15 amino acids. The CDR3 coding sequence is TGCGCCAGCAGCTCTTCCGGGACAGGGGCAACCGAGCAGTTCTTC. Protein: CASSSSGTGATEQFF.

In this sample, this clone turned up once. The genes are TRBV24-1 and TRBJ2-7; weak D call: TRBD1 (6 bases). From germline, CDR1 is KGHDR and CDR2 SFDVKD. The CDR3 has 19 residues. V lost 2 bases and J 3 bases, leaving 25 bases between the germline ends. Here the CDR3 DNA reads TGTGCCACCAGTGATTCGGCCCCAGGGGCCCCCATCGAATACTACGAGCAGTACTTC. Its protein product is CATSDSAPGAPIEYYEQYF.

The V gene is TRBV7-2, the J gene TRBJ2-1; a weak D match, TRBD1 (5 bases). There are 14 residues in the CDR3. CDR1 is SGHTA, CDR2 FQGNSA, per germline. Trimming left V 0 bases short and J 6 bases short, with 9 bases between. The CDR3 spells CASSLAPGPNEQFF. CDR3 bases: TGTGCCAGCAGCTTAGCGCCAGGGCCCAATGAGCAGTTCTTC.

This clone occurred once. The chain employs TRBV6-2 or TRBV6-3 and TRBJ1-1; 7 bases match TRBD1. Germline lookup yields CDR1 MNHEY and CDR2 SVGEGT. The V and J ends lost 5 bases and 0 bases, in that order; junction bases with no gene match: 9. This CDR3 is 16 amino acids long. In DNA form, the CDR3 reads TGTGCCAGCAGTGCCCTTGGAGGGGGCTTGAACACTGAAGCTTTCTTT. It encodes CASSALGGGLNTEAFF.

The J gene is TRBJ2-7, the V gene TRBV4-1, with 8 bases matching TRBD2. V gave up 6 bases and J gave up 0 bases; unmatched junction bases: 7. The germline V gene has CDR1 MGHRA and CDR2 YSYEKL. CDR3 length equals 15 residues. The CDR3, as DNA: TGCGCCAGCAGTTATAGCGGGATCGCCTCCTACGAGCAGTACTTC. This codes for CASSYSGIASYEQYF.